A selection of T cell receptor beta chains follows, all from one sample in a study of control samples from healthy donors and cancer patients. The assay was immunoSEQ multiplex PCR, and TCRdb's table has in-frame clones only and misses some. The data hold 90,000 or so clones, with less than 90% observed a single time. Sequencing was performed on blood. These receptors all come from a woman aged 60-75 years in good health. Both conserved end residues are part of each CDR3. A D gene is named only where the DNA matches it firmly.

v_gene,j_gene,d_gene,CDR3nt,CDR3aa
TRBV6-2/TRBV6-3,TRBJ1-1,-,TGTGCCAGCAGTTACTCGAGGCAGATGAACACTGAAGCTTTCTTT,CASSYSRQMNTEAFF
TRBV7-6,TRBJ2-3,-,TGTGCCAGCAGCCCACGTGGCGGGACGAGCACAGATACGCAGTATTTT,CASSPRGGTSTDTQYF
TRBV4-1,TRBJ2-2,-,TGCGCCAGCAGCCAAGAGTCTGCACTGCCCGGGGAGCTGTTTTTT,CASSQESALPGELFF
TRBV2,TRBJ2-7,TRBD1,TGTGCCAGCAGCACCGGGGGACAGGGCCCCTACGAGCAGTACTTC,CASSTGGQGPYEQYF
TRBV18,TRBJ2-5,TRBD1,TGTGCCAGCTCACCACCGGGACAGGGAGGCATTGGGACCCAGTACTTC,CASSPPGQGGIGTQYF
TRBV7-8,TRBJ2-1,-,TGTGCCAGCAGCTCCAGGGTGAGCTACAATGAGCAGTTCTTC,CASSSRVSYNEQFF
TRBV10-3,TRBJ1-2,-,TGTGCCATCAGTGAGTCGGGGCAGCCCACCTATGGCTACACCTTC,CAISESGQPTYGYTF
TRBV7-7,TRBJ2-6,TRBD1,TGTGCTAGCAGCTTATGGGGTACAGTATTGGGGACAGGGGCTTCTGGGGCCAACGTCCTGACTTTC,CASSLWGTVLGTGASGANVLTF
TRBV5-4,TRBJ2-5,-,TGTGCCAGCAGCTTGACCGTTCAAGAGACCCAGTACTTC,CASSLTVQETQYF
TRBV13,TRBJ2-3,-,TGTGCCAGCAGCTTTAGTAACACAGATACGCAGTATTTT,CASSFSNTDTQYF
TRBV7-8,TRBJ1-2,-,TGTGCCAGCAGCTTACTGCAGGTTGGCTATGGCTACACCTTC,CASSLLQVGYGYTF
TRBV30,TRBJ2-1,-,TGTGCCTGGACCTTCGGAAGGGGCAGTTACAATGAGCAGTTCTTC,CAWTFGRGSYNEQFF
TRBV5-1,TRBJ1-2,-,TGCGCCAGCAGCGGGGGGGACTATGGCTACACCTTC,CASSGGDYGYTF